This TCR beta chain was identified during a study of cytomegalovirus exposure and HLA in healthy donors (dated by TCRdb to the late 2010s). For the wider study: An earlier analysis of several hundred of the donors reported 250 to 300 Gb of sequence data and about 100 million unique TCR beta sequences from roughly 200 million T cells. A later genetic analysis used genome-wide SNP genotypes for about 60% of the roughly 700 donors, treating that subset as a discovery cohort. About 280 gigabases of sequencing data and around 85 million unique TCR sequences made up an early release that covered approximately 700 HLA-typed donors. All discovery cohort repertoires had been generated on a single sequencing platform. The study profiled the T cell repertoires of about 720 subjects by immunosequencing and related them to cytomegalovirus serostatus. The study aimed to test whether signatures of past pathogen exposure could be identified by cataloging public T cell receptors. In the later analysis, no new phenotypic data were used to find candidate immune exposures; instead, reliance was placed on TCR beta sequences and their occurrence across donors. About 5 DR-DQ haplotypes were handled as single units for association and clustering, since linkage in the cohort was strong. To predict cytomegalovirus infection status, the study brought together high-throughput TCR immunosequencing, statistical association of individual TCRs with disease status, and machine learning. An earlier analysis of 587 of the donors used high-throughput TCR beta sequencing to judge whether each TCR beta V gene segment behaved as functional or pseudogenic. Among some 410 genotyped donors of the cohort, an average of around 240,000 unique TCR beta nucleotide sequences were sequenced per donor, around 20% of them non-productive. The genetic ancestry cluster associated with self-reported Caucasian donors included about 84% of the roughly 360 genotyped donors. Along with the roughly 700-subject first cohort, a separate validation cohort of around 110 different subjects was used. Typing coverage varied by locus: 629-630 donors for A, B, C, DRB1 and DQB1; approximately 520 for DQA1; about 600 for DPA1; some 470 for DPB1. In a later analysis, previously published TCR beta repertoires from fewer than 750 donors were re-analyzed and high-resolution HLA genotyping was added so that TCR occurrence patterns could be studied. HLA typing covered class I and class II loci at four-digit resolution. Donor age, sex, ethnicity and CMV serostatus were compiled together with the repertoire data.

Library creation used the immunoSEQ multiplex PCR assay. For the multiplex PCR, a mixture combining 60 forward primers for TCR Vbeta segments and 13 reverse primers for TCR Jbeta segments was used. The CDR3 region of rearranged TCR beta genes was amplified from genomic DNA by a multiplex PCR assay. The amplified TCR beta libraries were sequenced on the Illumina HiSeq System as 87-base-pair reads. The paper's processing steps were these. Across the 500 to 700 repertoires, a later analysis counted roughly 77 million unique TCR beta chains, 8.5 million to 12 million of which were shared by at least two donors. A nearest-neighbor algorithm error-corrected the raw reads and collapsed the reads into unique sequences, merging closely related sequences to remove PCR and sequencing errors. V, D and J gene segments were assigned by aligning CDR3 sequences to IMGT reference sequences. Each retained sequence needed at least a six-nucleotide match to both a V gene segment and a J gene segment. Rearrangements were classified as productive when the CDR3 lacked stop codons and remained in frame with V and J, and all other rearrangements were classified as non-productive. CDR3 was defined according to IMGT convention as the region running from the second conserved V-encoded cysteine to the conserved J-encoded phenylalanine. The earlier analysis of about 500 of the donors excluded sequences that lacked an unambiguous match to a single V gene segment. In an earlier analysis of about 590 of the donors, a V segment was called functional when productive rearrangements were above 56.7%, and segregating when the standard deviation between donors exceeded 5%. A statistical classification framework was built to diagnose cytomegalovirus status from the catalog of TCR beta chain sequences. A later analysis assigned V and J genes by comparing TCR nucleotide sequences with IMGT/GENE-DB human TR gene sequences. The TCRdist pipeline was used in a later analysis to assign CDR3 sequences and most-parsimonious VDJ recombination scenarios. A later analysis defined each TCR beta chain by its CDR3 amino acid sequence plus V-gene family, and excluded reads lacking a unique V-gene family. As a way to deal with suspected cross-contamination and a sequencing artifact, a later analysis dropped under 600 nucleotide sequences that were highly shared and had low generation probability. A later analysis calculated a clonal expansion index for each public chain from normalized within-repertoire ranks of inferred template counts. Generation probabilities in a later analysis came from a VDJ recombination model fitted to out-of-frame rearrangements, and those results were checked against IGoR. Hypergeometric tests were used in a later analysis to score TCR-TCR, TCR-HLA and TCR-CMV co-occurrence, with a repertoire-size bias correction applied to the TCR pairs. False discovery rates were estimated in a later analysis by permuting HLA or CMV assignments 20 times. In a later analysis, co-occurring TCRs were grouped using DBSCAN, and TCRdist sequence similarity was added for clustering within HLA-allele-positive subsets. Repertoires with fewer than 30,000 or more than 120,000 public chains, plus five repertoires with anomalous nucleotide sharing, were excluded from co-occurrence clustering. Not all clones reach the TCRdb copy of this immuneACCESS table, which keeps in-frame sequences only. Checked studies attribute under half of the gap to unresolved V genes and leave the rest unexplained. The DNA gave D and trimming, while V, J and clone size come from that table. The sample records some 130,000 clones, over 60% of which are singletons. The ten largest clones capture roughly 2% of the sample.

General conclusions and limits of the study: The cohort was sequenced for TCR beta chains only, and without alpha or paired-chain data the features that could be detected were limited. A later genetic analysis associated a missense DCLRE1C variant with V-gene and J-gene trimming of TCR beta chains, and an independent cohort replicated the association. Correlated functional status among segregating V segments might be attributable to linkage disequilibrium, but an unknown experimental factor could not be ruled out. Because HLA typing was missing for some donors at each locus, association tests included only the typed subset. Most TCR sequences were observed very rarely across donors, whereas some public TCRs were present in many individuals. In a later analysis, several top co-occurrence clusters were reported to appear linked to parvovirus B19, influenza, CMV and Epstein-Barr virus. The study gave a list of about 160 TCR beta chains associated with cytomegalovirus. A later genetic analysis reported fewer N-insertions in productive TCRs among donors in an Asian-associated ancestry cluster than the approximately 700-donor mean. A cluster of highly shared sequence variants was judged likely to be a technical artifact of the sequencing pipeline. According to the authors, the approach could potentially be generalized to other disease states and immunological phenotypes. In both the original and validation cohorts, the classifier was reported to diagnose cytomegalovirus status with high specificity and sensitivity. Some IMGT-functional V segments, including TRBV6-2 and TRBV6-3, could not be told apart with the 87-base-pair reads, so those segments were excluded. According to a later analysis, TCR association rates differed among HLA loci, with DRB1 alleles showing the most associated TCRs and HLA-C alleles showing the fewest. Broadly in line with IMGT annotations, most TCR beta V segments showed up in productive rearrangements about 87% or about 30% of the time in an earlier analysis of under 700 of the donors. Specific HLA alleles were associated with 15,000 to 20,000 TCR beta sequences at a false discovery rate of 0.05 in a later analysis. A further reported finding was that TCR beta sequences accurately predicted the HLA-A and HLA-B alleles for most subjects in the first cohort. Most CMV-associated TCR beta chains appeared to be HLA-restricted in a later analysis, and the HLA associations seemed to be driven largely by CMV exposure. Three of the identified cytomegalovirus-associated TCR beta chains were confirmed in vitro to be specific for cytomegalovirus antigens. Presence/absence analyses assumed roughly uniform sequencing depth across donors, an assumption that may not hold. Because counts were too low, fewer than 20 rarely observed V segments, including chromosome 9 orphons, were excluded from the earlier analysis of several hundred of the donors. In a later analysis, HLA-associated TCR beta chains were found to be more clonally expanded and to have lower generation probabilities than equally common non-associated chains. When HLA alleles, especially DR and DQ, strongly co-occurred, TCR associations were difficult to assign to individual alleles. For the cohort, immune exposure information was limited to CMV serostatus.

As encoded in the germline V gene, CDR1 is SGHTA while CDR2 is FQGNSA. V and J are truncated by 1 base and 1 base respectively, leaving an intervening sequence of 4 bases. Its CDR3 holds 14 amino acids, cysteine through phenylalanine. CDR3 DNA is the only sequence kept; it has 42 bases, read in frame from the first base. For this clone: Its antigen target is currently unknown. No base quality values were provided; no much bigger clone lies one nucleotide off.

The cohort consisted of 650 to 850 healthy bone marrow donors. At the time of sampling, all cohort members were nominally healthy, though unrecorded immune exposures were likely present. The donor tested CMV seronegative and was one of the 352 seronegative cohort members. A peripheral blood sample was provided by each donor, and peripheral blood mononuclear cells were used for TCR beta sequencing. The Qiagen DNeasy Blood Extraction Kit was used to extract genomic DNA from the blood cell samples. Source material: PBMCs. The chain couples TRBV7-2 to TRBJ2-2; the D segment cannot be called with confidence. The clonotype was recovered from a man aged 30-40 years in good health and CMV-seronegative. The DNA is TGTGCCAGCAGCTTAGACTGGAACACCGGGGAGCTGTTTTTT. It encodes CASSLDWNTGELFF. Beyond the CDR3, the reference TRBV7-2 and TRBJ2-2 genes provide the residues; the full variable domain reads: GAGVSQSPSNKVTEKGKDVELRCDPISGHTALYWYRQSLGQGLEFLIYFQGNSAPDKSGLPSDRFSAERTGGSVSTLTIQRTQQEDSAVYLCASSLDWNTGELFFGEGSRLTVL.